This TCR beta chain was identified during a study of blood T cell repertoires in COVID-19 (dated by TCRdb to 2019 to 2021). With regard to the full study: The collaborator samples originated in the United States, Italy and Spain and spanned the acute and convalescent phases of COVID-19. The samples were drawn from the first 160 participants of the ongoing ImmuneRACE study and from some 1,300 subjects provided by 6 global collaborators. HLA class I and class II types, where available, came from metadata supplied by the sample provider rather than from assay-based typing. The sample metadata nearly always contained a de-identified subject ID, COVID-19 status, age in years and sex. The repertoires were released in a freely available public database meant as a resource for research on the immune response to SARS-CoV-2. The prospective study material was composed of cDNA or gDNA derived from T cells, B-cell-depleted T cells, or PBMCs. The dataset comprised deeply sampled blood TCRbeta repertoires from subjects exposed to, actively infected with, or recovered from COVID-19.

After removal of 7 bases from V and 1 base from J, the junction retains 15 bases not matched to a gene. The germline V gene supplies CDR1 MDHEN and CDR2 SYDVKM. From the cysteine up to the phenylalanine, the CDR3 has a length of 19 residues. Kept here is only the CDR3 DNA, which spans 57 bases and is read in frame from base 1. Whole blood was collected in K2EDTA tubes by collaborating institutions according to the institutions' own protocols. For TCRbeta analysis, collaborator samples were shipped as frozen whole blood, as isolated PBMCs, or as DNA extracted from either sample type. Comments on this clone: What this receptor recognizes is not known. Base-call qualities are not available, and no considerably larger clone is one nucleotide away.

General study outcomes and caveats: The amount of clinical and demographic metadata varied by source and participant and was provided uncurated.

TCRbeta CDR3 regions were amplified from genomic DNA by means of the immunoSEQ Assay, a bias-controlled multiplex PCR. The study's own analysis went as follows. The number of nucleated cells in each sample was estimated from the amplification of reference gene primers within the assay. To quantify the absolute abundance of each unique TCRbeta CDR3 rearrangement, sequence reads were collapsed and filtered. For each sample, productive Simpson clonality was calculated as the square root of Simpson's diversity index over productive rearrangements. TCRdb provides this immuneACCESS table in a form limited to in-frame rearrangements. Some clones are lacking; in checked studies, under half of them reflect an unresolved V gene, and why the rest are absent is not known. V, J and clone size are taken as reported in that table, and D and trimming were inferred from the DNA itself. The sample data list fewer than 300,000 clones, and around 83% of these were observed just once. The ten largest clones take up 4.5% to 7% of the sample.

Sequencing used peripheral blood. This TCR was recovered from a man older than 75 with acute or convalescent COVID-19. The V and J genes are TRBV28 and TRBJ1-3; a stretch of 11 junction bases matches TRBD1. The DNA is TGTGCCAGCAAATCTCGGACAGGGGGCGCGGAGCTTTCTGGAAACACCATATATTTT. The resulting protein is CASKSRTGGAELSGNTIYF.